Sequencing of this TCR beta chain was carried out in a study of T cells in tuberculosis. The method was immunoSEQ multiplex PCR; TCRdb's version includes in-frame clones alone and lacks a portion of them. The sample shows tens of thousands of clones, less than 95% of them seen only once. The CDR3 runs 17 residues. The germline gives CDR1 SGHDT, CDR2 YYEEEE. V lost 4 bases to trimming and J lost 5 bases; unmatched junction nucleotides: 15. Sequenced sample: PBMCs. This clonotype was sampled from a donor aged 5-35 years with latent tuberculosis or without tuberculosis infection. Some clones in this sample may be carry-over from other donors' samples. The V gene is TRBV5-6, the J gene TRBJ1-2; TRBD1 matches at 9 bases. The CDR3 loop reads CASSTLQGARLRYGYTF. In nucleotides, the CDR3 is TGTGCCAGCAGCACCTTACAGGGGGCGCGGCTCAGGTATGGCTACACCTTC.